This T cell receptor (beta chain) was obtained from a study of blood T cell repertoires in COVID-19. Whole-study context: The cDNA or gDNA used as material had been derived from T cells, B-cell-depleted T cells, or PBMCs.

Source study methods: Amplification of reference gene primers was used by the study to estimate nucleated cell counts. Sequencing used immunoSEQ multiplex PCR; TCRdb keeps in-frame clones, though not all of them. For V, J and clone size, that table is used; D and trimming come from the DNA. The sample lists just under 250,000 clones, more than 85% occurring once. Living in roughly 25 US areas, the participants were between about 18 and 90 years of age. Cohort 3 donors counted as recovered after two negative PCRs, clearance, or resolved symptoms. Sequencing used PBMCs or T cells enriched from blood (not recorded which). This receptor was identified in a woman in her 30s who had recovered from COVID-19.

CDR3 DNA: TGCGCCAGCAGCCAAGATTGGGGGACAGCGTCAACTGGAAACACCATATATTTT. It encodes CASSQDWGTASTGNTIYF. The chain couples TRBV4-3 to TRBJ1-3, with 7 bases matching TRBD1. The germline CDR1 and CDR2 sequences are LGHNA and YSLEER. The CDR3 length is 18 residues. Trimming took 0 bases from V and 2 from J; bases not matched to a gene: 10.